This T cell receptor (beta chain) was documented in a study of blood T cell repertoires in COVID-19. The junction had 6 bases not matched to a gene; V was cut back by 8 bases and J by 5 bases. Germline CDR1 reads KGHDR; CDR2 reads SFDVKD. The CDR3 covers 14 residues. Clones were sequenced by immunoSEQ multiplex PCR, and TCRdb holds only the in-frame ones, with some missing. This table has some 170,000 clones, 60% to 80% appearing once. This clone was picked up many times. The sequence was obtained from a woman in her 70s with acute or convalescent COVID-19. The chain is built from TRBV24-1 and TRBJ2-2; 8 positions agree with TRBD2. The sample taken for sequencing was peripheral blood. CDR3 coding DNA: TGTGCCACCACAGCGGGAGAGGAAACCGGGGAGCTGTTTTTT. Its protein product is CATTAGEETGELFF.